This TCR beta chain appears in the sequencing data of a study of T cell responses to AZD1222 COVID-19 vaccine (TCRdb year 2021). Describing the broader study: AZD1222 recipients with second doses at about 4 weeks or about 12 weeks were pooled, because spike-specific TCR depth and breadth did not differ between schedules. TCR sequencing was performed for about 240 trial participants, of whom 200 to 220 were given two doses of AZD1222 and approximately 25 were given two doses of MenACWY control vaccine. Trial participants were enrolled by age into 18-55, 56-69 and 70-plus year subgroups, with around 140, 26 and 57 TCR-sequenced participants respectively.

The investigation overall reported the following: Participants were mostly white British and included more females than males, and it was suggested by the authors that clonal diversity may have been underestimated. Spike-specific TCR breadth and depth rose significantly after two AZD1222 doses compared with day 0 and with MenACWY recipients. Because no samples from the day 14 peak response were available, repertoires could be characterized only after the peak T cell response. The 56-69-year group was small, and its depth increase did not reach significance, likely because of low power. Conclusions about previously exposed vaccinees are limited, since just six or seven AZD1222 recipients were seropositive for SARS-CoV-2 at baseline. Epitopes outside the regions mutated in the B.1.351 and B.1.1.7 variants were reportedly recognized by nearly half of the unique spike-specific TCRs. The vaccine-associated CD4 TCRs covered the entire spike protein, and the dominant responses fell in regions 160-218 and 743-854.

Notes on this clone: Its antigen is currently not known. It has no much larger one-base neighbor in the sample; base qualities were not kept.

The junction shows trimming of 6 bases on V and 0 bases on J, plus 13 bases between the germline ends. From its cysteine to its phenylalanine, the CDR3 spans 15 amino acids. The retained sequence is limited to the CDR3, 45 bases, with the frame set at the first base. Looking up the germline V gene (reference sequence) yields CDR1 MNHNY and CDR2 SVGAGI. The CDR3 regions of human TCRbeta chains were analyzed by immunosequencing. Per the authors' processing: TCRs in the repertoires were matched against a reference library of SARS-CoV-2-specific TCRs that had been generated with the MIRA antigen-specificity platform. Breadth was defined as the fraction of unique TCRs that were SARS-CoV-2-associated, and depth was defined as the fraction of total T cells that were SARS-CoV-2-associated. Using the MIRA data, each spike-specific TCR was mapped to the spike region that the TCR reacts to and placed in a CD4 or CD8 class. Log10-transformed breadth and depth values were compared by one-way ANOVA with Sidak's multiple comparisons tests. TCRdb limited this immuneACCESS table to in-frame rearrangements with V and J called. A share of clones is missing; checked studies link under half to unresolved V genes, and the rest is unexplained. The V and J calls and clone size are taken from that table; D and trimming were inferred from the DNA. Across this sample there are 150,000 or so clones, with around 93% seen only once. The ten largest clones add up to roughly 2.2% of the sample.

The intended sense of this specimen's time point label: baseline before first vaccination. The vaccinee samples were drawn from two UK trials, COV001 and COV002, one of which was a single-blind randomized controlled phase 2/3 trial testing AZD1222 (ChAdOx1 nCoV-19) in healthy adults. Trial participant PBMC samples were collected at day 0 and day 28 after the second dose for TCRbeta chain sequencing. This TCR derives from an adult in good health. Recombination linked TRBV6-6 to TRBJ2-3; possibly the D gene is TRBD1, per 6 matching bases. This material consisted of peripheral blood, taken on day 0 of AZD1222 vaccination. DNA sequence: TGTGCCAGCAGGGCACAGGGATCTAGCACAGATACGCAGTATTTT. This gives the protein CASRAQGSSTDTQYF.